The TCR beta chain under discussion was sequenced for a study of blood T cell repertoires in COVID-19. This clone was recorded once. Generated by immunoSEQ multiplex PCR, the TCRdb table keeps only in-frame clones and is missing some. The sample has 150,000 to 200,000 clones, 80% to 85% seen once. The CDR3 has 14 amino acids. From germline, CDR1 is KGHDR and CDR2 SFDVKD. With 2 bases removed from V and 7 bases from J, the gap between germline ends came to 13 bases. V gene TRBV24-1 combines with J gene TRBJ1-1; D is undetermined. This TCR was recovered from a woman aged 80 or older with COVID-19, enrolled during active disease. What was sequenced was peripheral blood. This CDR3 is CATSDSRTLGEAFF. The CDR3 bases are TGTGCCACCAGTGATTCAAGGACTTTGGGTGAAGCTTTCTTT.